The 21 T cell receptor beta chains in this list originate from one sample, sequenced in a study of glioma-infiltrating T cells after dendritic cell vaccination. Noted time point: after dendritic cell vaccination, including at tumor progression/relapse. The table came from immunoSEQ multiplex PCR; TCRdb's copy has only in-frame clones and leaves some out. The sample consists of roughly 100,000 clones, roughly 90% of them appearing once. Sequenced material: blood, taken after dendritic cell vaccination. Source of these receptors: a human donor with glioblastoma.

This chain connects TRBV7-9 to TRBJ2-2; D ambiguous. Looked up from germline, CDR1 is SEHNR and CDR2 is FQNEAQ (reference sequence). The CDR3 length is 15 residues. The V gene lost 1 base and the J gene lost 4 bases, with 10 bases spanning the gap. CDR3 residues: CASSLGGSVTGELFF. For the CDR3, the DNA is TGTGCCAGCAGCTTAGGCGGTAGTGTCACCGGGGAGCTGTTTTTT.

This clone was observed once. The identical CDR3 is also encoded by other nucleotide sequences in the sample. CDR3 residues: CATSREFIGQASSYNSPLHF. Here the CDR3 DNA reads TGTGCCACCAGCAGAGAGTTTATCGGACAGGCCAGCTCCTATAATTCACCCCTCCACTTT. The rearrangement joins TRBV15 to TRBJ1-6, with 7 bases identical to TRBD1. CDR3 length equals 20 residues. Unmatched junction bases numbered 11, after V lost 0 bases and J lost 0 bases. Germline CDR1 and CDR2: LNHNV and YYDKDF (reference sequence).

This clone was found a few times. The chain combines TRBV6-4 with TRBJ1-5, with TRBD1 matching 8 bases. Germline V lookup: CDR1 MRHNA, CDR2 SNTAGT. Trimming cost V 3 bases and J 3 bases; bases outside gene matches: 4. The CDR3 runs to 15 residues. The CDR3 spells CASSEGTGPNQPQHF. DNA for the CDR3: TGTGCCAGCAGTGAAGGGACAGGTCCCAATCAGCCCCAGCATTTT.

This sequence joins TRBV6-1 and TRBJ1-2; D gene uncertain. CDR1 and CDR2 from the germline V gene are MNHNS and SASEGT. This CDR3 has 12 residues. V lost 2 bases and J 13 bases, leaving 14 bases between the germline ends. The CDR3 loop reads CASSENYAVPTF. CDR3 DNA: TGTGCCAGCAGTGAAAACTACGCTGTCCCCACCTTC.

J is TRBJ1-5 and V is TRBV18, with unresolved D. V was cut by 6 bases and J by 6 bases, with 12 bases left in between. The CDR3 has 13 amino acids. Germline CDR1 is KGHSH and CDR2 is LQKENI. The DNA of the CDR3 is TGTGCCAGCTCTTCGGGGTTCCGTCAGCCCCAGCATTTT. Its translation: CASSSGFRQPQHF.

This chain connects TRBV5-6 to TRBJ2-5; the D is unclear. With 2 bases removed from V and 7 bases from J, the gap between germline ends came to 15 bases. The CDR3 is 14 residues long. Per germline, CDR1 SGHDT and CDR2 YYEEEE. CDR3 sequence (DNA): TGTGCCAGCAGCTTCCCTACGGTTCCGGGGACCCAGTACTTC. Amino acid sequence: CASSFPTVPGTQYF.

The chain is built from TRBV4-2 and TRBJ2-2; maybe TRBD2 (5 bases). CDR1 and CDR2 from the germline V gene are LGHNA and YNFKEQ. V was trimmed by 0 bases and J by 4 bases, leaving 12 bases between them. This CDR3 is built from 16 residues. Here the CDR3 DNA reads TGTGCCAGCAGCCAAGAAAGTGGGAGTGGCACCGGGGAGCTGTTTTTT. It specifies CASSQESGSGTGELFF.

This sequence joins TRBV4-1 and TRBJ2-7, with D perhaps matching TRBD1 (6 bases). CDR3 length equals 14 residues. Trimming stripped 1 base from V and 3 bases from J, with 10 bases between. Germline V lookup: CDR1 MGHRA, CDR2 YSYEKL. The CDR3 reads CASSQVDRSYEQYF. Written as DNA, the CDR3 is TGCGCCAGCAGCCAAGTAGACAGGAGCTACGAGCAGTACTTC.

The chain is built from TRBV30 and TRBJ2-1; TRBD2 aligns across 9 bases. V shed 0 bases, J shed 5 bases, and the junction held 5 bases outside the gene matches. CDR1 GTSNPN and CDR2 SVGIG come from the germline V gene (reference sequence). This CDR3 is built from 15 residues. CDR3 DNA sequence: TGTGCCTGGAGTGTGCCTAGCGGGGACGACAATGAGCAGTTCTTC. This codes for CAWSVPSGDDNEQFF.

This clone was seen just once. The chain recombines TRBV19 with TRBJ2-2; 7 bases align to TRBD1. V dropped 5 bases and J dropped 7; count of bases not matched to a gene: 7. This CDR3 contains 14 residues. CDR1 is LNHDA, CDR2 SQIVND, per germline (reference sequence). CDR3 nucleotide sequence: TGTGCCAGTAGTCTGAGGGGGCGTATCGGGGAGCTGTTTTTT. This encodes CASSLRGRIGELFF.

This clone was seen a handful of times. The chain uses TRBV29-1 and TRBJ1-1; D perhaps matches TRBD1 (6 bases). The CDR3 runs to 12 residues. V lost 5 bases, J lost 1 base, and 8 bases lay in between. CDR1 SQVTM and CDR2 ANQGSEA come from the germline V gene. CDR3 DNA sequence: TGCAGCGTTACACAGGGGAACACTGAAGCTTTCTTT. It codes for CSVTQGNTEAFF.

This chain joins TRBV5-1 and TRBJ2-7, with D tentatively TRBD1 (6 bases). The V end was cut by 1 base, the J end by 2 bases, with 13 bases between. The germline CDR1 and CDR2 sequences are SGHRS and YFSETQ. The CDR3 spans 15 residues. CDR3 coding DNA: TGCGCCAGCAGCTTGTTTGCGACAGGTACCTACGAGCAGTACTTC. This gives the protein CASSLFATGTYEQYF.

The chain couples TRBV5-1 to TRBJ1-6; D unclear. The germline V and J ends were trimmed by 1 base and 0 bases, with 8 bases remaining between them. There are 16 residues in the CDR3. Germline V gene sequence: CDR1 SGHRS, CDR2 YFSETQ. The CDR3: CASSLFLSSYNSPLHF. In nucleotides, the CDR3 is TGCGCCAGCAGCTTGTTCCTGAGCTCCTATAATTCACCCCTCCACTTT.

The V and J genes are TRBV9 and TRBJ2-3, with TRBD2 matching 10 bases. V was clipped by 2 bases and J by 5 bases; unmatched bases: 5. Germline V gene sequence: CDR1 SGDLS, CDR2 YYNGEE. The CDR3 length is 15 residues. CDR3 DNA: TGTGCCAGCAGCGTGAGCGGGGGGGTGGTAGATACGCAGTATTTT. It yields the protein CASSVSGGVVDTQYF.

This clone was seen a single time. Other nucleotide sequences from this sample produce the same CDR3. The J gene is TRBJ2-7, the V gene TRBV18; D is possibly TRBD1 (5 bases). CDR1 is KGHSH and CDR2 is LQKENI in the germline V gene. The CDR3 covers 13 residues. Trimming took off 4 bases at V and 2 bases at J, with 9 bases between the two ends. CDR3 sequence (DNA): TGTGCCAGCTCACGCGACAGTGCCTACGAGCAGTACTTC. It yields the protein CASSRDSAYEQYF.

This chain connects TRBV14 to TRBJ1-4; D may be TRBD1 (5 bases). There are 16 residues in the CDR3. CDR1 is SGHDN and CDR2 is FVKESK in the germline V gene. V gave up 2 bases and J gave up 2 bases, with 12 bases separating them. The CDR3, as DNA: TGTGCCAGCAGCCAATCGTACCGGGGGACTAATGAAAAACTGTTTTTT. Its translation: CASSQSYRGTNEKLFF.

This clone was seen only once. The chain employs TRBV6-4 and TRBJ2-4; D uncertain. The CDR3 is 14 amino acids. CDR1 and CDR2 (germline): MRHNA, SNTAGT. Between the trimmed V and J ends, which lost 1 base and 7 bases, there was a span of 11 bases. CDR3 sequence: CASSDFPRENIQYF. CDR3 nucleotides: TGTGCCAGCAGTGACTTTCCAAGAGAGAACATTCAGTACTTC.

The DNA of the CDR3 is TGTGCCAGCAGCCTCTACACAGATACGCAGTATTTT. This translates into CASSLYTDTQYF. This sequence joins TRBV7-9 and TRBJ2-3; D is uncertain. Trimming pared 5 bases from V and 2 bases from J, leaving 5 bases between. The CDR3 extends over 12 amino acids. Germline assignment: CDR1 SEHNR and CDR2 FQNEAQ (reference sequence).

The gene calls are TRBV15 and TRBJ1-4, with 8 bases aligning to TRBD1. CDR1 and CDR2 (germline): LNHNV, YYDKDF (reference sequence). V shed 4 bases, J shed 8 bases, and the junction held 9 bases outside the gene matches. The CDR3 has 15 residues. The CDR3 region has the DNA TGTGCCACCAGCACCTCGACAGGGGTGAGGGAAAAACTGTTTTTT. This sequence encodes CATSTSTGVREKLFF. Full variable domain (rest looked up from reference TRBV15 and TRBJ1-4): DAMVIQNPRYQVTQFGKPVTLSCSQTLNHNVMYWYQQKSSQAPKLLFHYYDKDFNNEADTPDNFQSRRPNTSFCFLDIRSPGLGDTAMYLCATSTSTGVREKLFFGSGTQLSVL.

The V gene is TRBV13, the J gene TRBJ1-6; the match to TRBD1 covers 8 bases. This CDR3 has 15 residues. The germline V gene encodes CDR1 PRHDT and CDR2 FYEKMQ (reference sequence). J was trimmed by 6 bases and V by 2 bases; bases with no gene match: 3. This CDR3 reads CASSLRQGLNSPLHF. The CDR3 DNA follows: TGTGCCAGCAGCTTAAGACAGGGGCTTAATTCACCCCTCCACTTT. Filled out from reference TRBV13 and TRBJ1-6, the complete variable domain reads AAGVIQSPRHLIKEKRETATLKCYPIPRHDTVYWYQQGPGQDPQFLISFYEKMQSDKGSIPDRFSAQQFSDYHSELNMSSLELGDSALYFCASSLRQGLNSPLHFGNGTRLTVT.

V and J are TRBV5-6 and TRBJ1-2, with 9 bases aligning to TRBD1. This CDR3 is built from 14 residues. V shed 4 bases, J shed 1 base, and the junction held 2 bases outside the gene matches. Germline V lookup: CDR1 SGHDT, CDR2 YYEEEE. In nucleotides, the CDR3 is TGTGCCAGCAGCCAGGACAGGGGTAACTATGGCTACACCTTC. This encodes CASSQDRGNYGYTF.